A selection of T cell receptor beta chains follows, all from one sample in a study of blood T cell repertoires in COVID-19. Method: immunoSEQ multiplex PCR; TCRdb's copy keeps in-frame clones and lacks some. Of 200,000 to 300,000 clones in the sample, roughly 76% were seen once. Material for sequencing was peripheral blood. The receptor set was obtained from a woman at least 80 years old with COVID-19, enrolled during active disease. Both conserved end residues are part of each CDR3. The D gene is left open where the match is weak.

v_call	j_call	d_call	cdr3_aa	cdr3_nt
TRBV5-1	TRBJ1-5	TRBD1	CASSFSGTGDQPQHF	TGCGCCAGCAGCTTTTCCGGGACAGGGGATCAGCCCCAGCATTTT
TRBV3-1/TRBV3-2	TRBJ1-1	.	CASSLDSTSEAFF	TGTGCCAGCAGCCTCGACAGCACCTCTGAAGCTTTCTTT
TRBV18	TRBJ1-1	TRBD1	CASSPASTGGTEAFF	TGTGCCAGCTCCCCCGCCTCCACAGGGGGCACTGAAGCTTTCTTT
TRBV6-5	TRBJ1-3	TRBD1	CASTTGGSGNTIYF	TGTGCCAGCACCACAGGGGGCTCTGGAAACACCATATATTTT
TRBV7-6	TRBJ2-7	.	CASSLGGSEQYF	TGTGCCAGCAGCTTAGGAGGGAGTGAGCAGTACTTC
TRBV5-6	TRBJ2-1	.	CASSILGGSRYYNEQFF	TGTGCCAGCAGCATACTAGGGGGATCTAGATACTACAATGAGCAGTTCTTC
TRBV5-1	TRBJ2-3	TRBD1	CASSVQGAGDTQYF	TGCGCCAGCAGCGTCCAGGGGGCCGGAGATACGCAGTATTTT
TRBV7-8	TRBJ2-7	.	CARGRGTSYEQYF	TGTGCCAGAGGCCGCGGGACCTCCTACGAGCAGTACTTC
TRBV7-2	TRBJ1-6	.	CASSSEAGNSPLHF	TGTGCCAGCAGCTCCGAAGCGGGGAATTCACCCCTCCACTTT
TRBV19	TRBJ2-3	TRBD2	CASSSPGLGDTQYF	TGTGCCAGTAGTTCACCGGGACTAGGAGATACGCAGTATTTT
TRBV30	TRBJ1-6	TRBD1	CAWKGQGKGSPLHF	TGTGCCTGGAAGGGACAGGGAAAGGGTTCACCCCTCCACTTT
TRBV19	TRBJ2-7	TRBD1	CASSKTGQGYEQYF	TGTGCCAGTAGTAAAACGGGACAGGGCTACGAGCAGTACTTC
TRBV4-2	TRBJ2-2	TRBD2	CASSQRGTSGTGELFF	TGTGCCAGCAGCCAACGTGGGACTAGCGGCACCGGGGAGCTGTTTTTT
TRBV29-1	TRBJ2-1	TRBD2	CSVGLAIPREQFF	TGCAGCGTGGGACTAGCCATCCCAAGGGAGCAGTTCTTC
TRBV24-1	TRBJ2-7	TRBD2	CATSDLLSLRGVLSYEQYF	TGTGCCACCAGTGATTTGCTTTCCTTACGGGGGGTCCTCTCCTACGAGCAGTACTTC
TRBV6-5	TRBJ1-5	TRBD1	CASSPGTGNQPQHF	TGTGCCAGCAGCCCCGGGACAGGGAATCAGCCCCAGCATTTT
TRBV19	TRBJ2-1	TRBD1	CASSETGQGYNEQFF	TGTGCCAGTAGCGAAACGGGACAGGGGTACAATGAGCAGTTCTTC